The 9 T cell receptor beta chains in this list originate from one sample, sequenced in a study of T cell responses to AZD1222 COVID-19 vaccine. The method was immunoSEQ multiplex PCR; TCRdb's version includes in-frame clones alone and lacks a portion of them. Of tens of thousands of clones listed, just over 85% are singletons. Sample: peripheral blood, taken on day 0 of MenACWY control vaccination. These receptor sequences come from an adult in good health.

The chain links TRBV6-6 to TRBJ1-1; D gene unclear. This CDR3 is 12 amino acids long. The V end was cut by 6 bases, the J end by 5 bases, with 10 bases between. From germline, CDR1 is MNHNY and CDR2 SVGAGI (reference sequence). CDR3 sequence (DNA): TGTGCCAGCAGCTCCTTTAAGACTGAAGCTTTCTTT. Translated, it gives CASSSFKTEAFF.

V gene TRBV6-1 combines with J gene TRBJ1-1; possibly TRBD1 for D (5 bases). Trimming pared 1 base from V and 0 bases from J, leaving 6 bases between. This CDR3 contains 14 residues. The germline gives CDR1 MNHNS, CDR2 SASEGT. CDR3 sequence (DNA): TGTGCCAGCAGTGAAGTAGGGGTGAACACTGAAGCTTTCTTT. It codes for CASSEVGVNTEAFF.

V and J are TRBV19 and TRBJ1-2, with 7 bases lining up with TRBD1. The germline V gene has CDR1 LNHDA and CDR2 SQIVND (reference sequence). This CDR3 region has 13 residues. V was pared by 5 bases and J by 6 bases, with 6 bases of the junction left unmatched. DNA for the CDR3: TGTGCCAGTAGTCCGACAGGGCCGCATGGCTACACCTTC. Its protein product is CASSPTGPHGYTF.

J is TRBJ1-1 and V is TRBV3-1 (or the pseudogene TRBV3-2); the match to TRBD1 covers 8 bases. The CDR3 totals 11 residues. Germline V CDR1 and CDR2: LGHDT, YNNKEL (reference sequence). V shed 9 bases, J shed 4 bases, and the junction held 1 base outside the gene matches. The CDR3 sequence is CASTGGTEAFF. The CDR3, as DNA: TGTGCCAGTACAGGGGGCACTGAAGCTTTCTTT.

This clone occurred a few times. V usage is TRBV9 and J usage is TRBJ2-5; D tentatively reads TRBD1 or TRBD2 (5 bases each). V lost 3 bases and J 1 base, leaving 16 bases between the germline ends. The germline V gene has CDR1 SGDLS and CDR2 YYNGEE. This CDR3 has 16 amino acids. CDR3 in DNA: TGTGCCAGCAGCGCTAATTCCGGGACGAGCCAAGAGACCCAGTACTTC. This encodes CASSANSGTSQETQYF.

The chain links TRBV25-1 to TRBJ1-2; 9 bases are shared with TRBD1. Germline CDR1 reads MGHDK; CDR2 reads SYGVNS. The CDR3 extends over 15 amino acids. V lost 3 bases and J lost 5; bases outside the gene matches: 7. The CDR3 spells CASSERQGEVYGYTF. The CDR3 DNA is TGTGCCAGCAGTGAGCGACAGGGGGAAGTTTATGGCTACACCTTC.

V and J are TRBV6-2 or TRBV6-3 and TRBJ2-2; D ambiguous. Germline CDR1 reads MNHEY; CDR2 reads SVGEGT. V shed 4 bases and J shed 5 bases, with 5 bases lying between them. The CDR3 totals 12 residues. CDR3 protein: CASSSPTGELFF. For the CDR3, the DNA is TGTGCCAGCAGTTCTCCTACCGGGGAGCTGTTTTTT.

The CDR3 region is CASSSLFPNTEAFF. The CDR3 DNA reads TGTGCCAGCAGCTCGCTTTTCCCGAACACTGAAGCTTTCTTT. The chain uses TRBV7-2 and TRBJ1-1; D uncertain. The V gene lost 4 bases and the J gene lost 1 base, with 10 bases spanning the gap. The CDR3 is 14 amino acids. Germline assignment: CDR1 SGHTA and CDR2 FQGNSA. Full variable domain (rest looked up from reference TRBV7-2 and TRBJ1-1): GAGVSQSPSNKVTEKGKDVELRCDPISGHTALYWYRQSLGQGLEFLIYFQGNSAPDKSGLPSDRFSAERTGGSVSTLTIQRTQQEDSAVYLCASSSLFPNTEAFFGQGTRLTVV.

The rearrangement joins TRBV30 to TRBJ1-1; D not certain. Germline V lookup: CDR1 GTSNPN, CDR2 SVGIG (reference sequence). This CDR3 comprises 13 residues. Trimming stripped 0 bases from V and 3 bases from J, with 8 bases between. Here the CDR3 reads CAWSVGRDTEAFF. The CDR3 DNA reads TGTGCCTGGAGTGTGGGTAGGGACACTGAAGCTTTCTTT.